This T cell receptor (beta chain) was sequenced during a study of blood T cell repertoires in COVID-19. Across the whole study: The United States, Italy and Spain supplied acute and convalescent COVID-19 samples.

In the original analysis: From reference gene primer amplification, estimates of nucleated cell counts were derived. The assay was immunoSEQ multiplex PCR, and TCRdb's table has in-frame clones only and misses some. The D gene and trimming were derived from the DNA, and the V and J assignments and clone size from that table. Found here are 190,000 or so clones, 94% of them singletons; the top ten hold around 0.8%. Sequenced material: peripheral blood. The origin of this receptor is a man younger than 40 with COVID-19, enrolled during active disease.

CDR3 bases: TGTGCCAGCAGCTTCCTCCGGGGTGATAATGAAAAACTGTTTTTT. Translating gives CASSFLRGDNEKLFF. The chain carries TRBV11-2 and TRBJ1-4; D gene ambiguous. Germline CDR1 and CDR2: SGHAT and FQNNGV. V was clipped by 3 bases and J by 4 bases, with 12 bases between them. The CDR3 totals 15 residues.